This T cell receptor beta chain stems from a study of T-cell reconstitution after alpha-beta-depleted transplantation in children. As it was prepared, the TCRbeta library received unique molecular identifiers. TCRdb re-analysed the PCR reads in MiXCR, keeping a single row per CDR3 protein. The sample has about 980,000 distinct CDR3 sequences, less than 30% seen once. This clonotype appeared a few times. The material sequenced was PBMCs, mostly from graft donor cells, taken 360 days after TCRalphabeta/CD19-depleted stem cell transplant. The sequence was obtained from a boy younger than two who had a stem cell transplant for SCID, so the T cells may come from the graft donor.

The CDR3 region is CASSLRYDPYNEQFF. The CDR3 nucleotides are TGTGCCAGCAGCTTAAGATACGACCCATACAATGAGCAGTTCTTC. The rearrangement links TRBV7-2 to TRBJ2-1; D gene ambiguous. The CDR3 contains 15 residues. CDR1 is SGHTA, CDR2 FQGNSA, per germline. V lost 2 bases and J 4 bases, leaving 12 bases between the germline ends.